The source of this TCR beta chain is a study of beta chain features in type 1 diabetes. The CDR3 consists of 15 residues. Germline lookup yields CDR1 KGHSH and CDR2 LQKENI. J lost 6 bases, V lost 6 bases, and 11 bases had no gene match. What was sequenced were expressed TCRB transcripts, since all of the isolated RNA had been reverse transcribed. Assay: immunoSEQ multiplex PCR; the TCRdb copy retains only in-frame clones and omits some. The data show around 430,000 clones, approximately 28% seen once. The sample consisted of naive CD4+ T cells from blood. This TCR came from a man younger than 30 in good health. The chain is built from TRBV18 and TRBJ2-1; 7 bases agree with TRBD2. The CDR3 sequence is CASSPNPPGGNEQFF. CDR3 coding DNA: TGTGCCAGCTCTCCAAATCCCCCGGGGGGCAATGAGCAGTTCTTC.